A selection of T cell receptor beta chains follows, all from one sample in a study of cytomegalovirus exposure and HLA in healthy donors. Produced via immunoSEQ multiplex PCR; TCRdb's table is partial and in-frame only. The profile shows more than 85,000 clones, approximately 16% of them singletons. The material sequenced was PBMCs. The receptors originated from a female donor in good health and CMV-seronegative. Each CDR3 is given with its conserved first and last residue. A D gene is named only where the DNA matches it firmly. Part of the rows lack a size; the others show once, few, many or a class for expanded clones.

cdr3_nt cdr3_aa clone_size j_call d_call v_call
TGTGCCAGCAGCAACAACAGGGTACGGTTTCCAACTAATGAAAAACTGTTTTTT CASSNNRVRFPTNEKLFF few TRBJ1-4 NA TRBV21-1
TGTGCCAGTAGGATACAGGGATCGGATTGGGAGCCCCAGCATTTT CASRIQGSDWEPQHF few TRBJ1-5 NA TRBV19
TGTGCCACCAGCACGGGGACAGGGGGAAATCGGAACACCATATATTTT CATSTGTGGNRNTIYF few TRBJ1-3 TRBD1 TRBV15
TGCAGCGTTGACGGACTAGCGGGAGGAAACAATGAGCAGTTCTTC CSVDGLAGGNNEQFF few TRBJ2-1 TRBD2 TRBV29-1
TGTGCCAGCAGCCAAGATTGGAACAGCGGCCCACTGTTTTTT CASSQDWNSGPLFF few TRBJ1-4 NA TRBV14
TGTGCCAGCAGCTCCGTAAGACAGGGGACTAATGAAAAACTGTTTTTT CASSSVRQGTNEKLFF few TRBJ1-4 TRBD1 TRBV11-2
TGTGCCAGCAGACCCAGCTTAGCGACAGATACGCAGTATTTT CASRPSLATDTQYF few TRBJ2-3 NA TRBV6-5
TGTGCCAGCAGTGACGCCCTCGGCGGGACAGATCAGCCCCAGCATTTT CASSDALGGTDQPQHF few TRBJ1-5 TRBD1 TRBV2
TGTGCCAGCATCACCCCACAGGGGAAGAACACTGAAGCTTTCTTT CASITPQGKNTEAFF NA TRBJ1-1 TRBD1 TRBV28
TGTGCCAGCAGCTCAGGACAGGGCCGTCGGGGTGAAGCTTTCTTT CASSSGQGRRGEAFF NA TRBJ1-1 TRBD1 TRBV5-4
TGTGCCACCAGCAAAGACCGGACGGGACAGCCCCAGCATTTT CATSKDRTGQPQHF NA TRBJ1-5 NA TRBV15
TGTGCCAGCAGCTTAGTAGGGGGTCGCGAGCAGTACTTC CASSLVGGREQYF NA TRBJ2-7 NA TRBV7-3
TGTGCCAGCAGCCCCACCGGGACTAGCTCCTACAATGAGCAGTTCTTC CASSPTGTSSYNEQFF NA TRBJ2-1 TRBD2 TRBV7-9
TGCAGTGCTTGGACAACCTACGAGCAGTACTTC CSAWTTYEQYF few TRBJ2-7 NA TRBV20-1
TGTGCCAGCAGTGAACCTAGCGGGGGGGGCACAGATACGCAGTATTTT CASSEPSGGGTDTQYF NA TRBJ2-3 TRBD2 TRBV6-1
TGTGCCAGCAGTCCCCAAAGCAACCCGCAGGAACTGTTTTTT CASSPQSNPQELFF few TRBJ1-4 NA TRBV28
TGTGCCAGCAGCCCACACCGAGGGCTAGCGGGAGCTTCTTGGTGGGAGACCCAGTACTTC CASSPHRGLAGASWWETQYF few TRBJ2-5 TRBD2 TRBV9
TGTGCCAGCAGCCTACAGGGGGCCCCCACAGATACGCAGTATTTT CASSLQGAPTDTQYF few TRBJ2-3 TRBD1 TRBV6-5
TGCGCCAGCTCGACTAGCGGGGGGGCTCCCGGGGAGCTGTTTTTT CASSTSGGAPGELFF NA TRBJ2-2 TRBD2 TRBV10-1
TGTGCCAGCTCAGGGAGGGAGACCCAGTACTTC CASSGRETQYF few TRBJ2-5 NA TRBV7-6
TGTGCCAGCAGCCCTAACTCTGGAAACACCATATATTTT CASSPNSGNTIYF few TRBJ1-3 NA TRBV7-8
TGTGCCAGCAGCTCTGGCCCTTACGTATACAATGAGCAGTTCTTC CASSSGPYVYNEQFF NA TRBJ2-1 NA TRBV11-1
TGTGCCAGCAGCTTACGGTCAGGGCAATACGAGCAGTACTTC CASSLRSGQYEQYF NA TRBJ2-7 NA TRBV7-9
TGTGCCAGCAACGTTGGTGAGGACTATTTCTACGAGCAGTACTTC CASNVGEDYFYEQYF few TRBJ2-7 NA TRBV28
TGTGCCAGCAGCTACCGAGGGGGTGGAGAAAAACTGTTTTTT CASSYRGGGEKLFF NA TRBJ1-4 NA TRBV7-2
TGTGCCAGCAACCTGCCTGGGGTGAGGGCCAATCATTTT CASNLPGVRANHF NA TRBJ1-5 NA TRBV28
TGTGCCAGCACCTTACCAGGGCACCAGCCCCAGCATTTT CASTLPGHQPQHF NA TRBJ1-5 NA TRBV6-6
TGTGCCACCGGGGGGCGGTGGCAAGAGACCCAGTACTTC CATGGRWQETQYF few TRBJ2-5 NA TRBV7-9
TGTGCCAGCAGTTTTGGGCGTCGCCCCTACGAGCAGTACTTC CASSFGRRPYEQYF NA TRBJ2-7 NA TRBV28
TGTGCCAGCAGTTATGACGGCGGGGTTACTAACTATGGCTACACCTTC CASSYDGGVTNYGYTF few TRBJ1-2 NA TRBV6-6
TGTGCCAGCAGCGCAACTAGCGGGGGGGTTCAAGAGACCCAGTACTTC CASSATSGGVQETQYF once TRBJ2-5 TRBD2 TRBV9
TGTGCCAGCAGCCCCGACAGTCCCTCTGGAAACACCATATATTTT CASSPDSPSGNTIYF NA TRBJ1-3 NA TRBV6-1
TGTGCCAGCAGCCTCGGACTAGCGGGAGTTAATGAGCAGTTCTTC CASSLGLAGVNEQFF NA TRBJ2-1 TRBD2 TRBV6-5
TGTGCCAGCAGCGTCAGGGAGGGCAATGAGCAGTTCTTC CASSVREGNEQFF NA TRBJ2-1 TRBD2 TRBV13
TGTGCCAGCAGCTTACAGGGGACAGGGAGATGGAGGGACTATGGCTACACCTTC CASSLQGTGRWRDYGYTF NA TRBJ1-2 TRBD1 TRBV5-6
TGTGCCAGCAGAGCCGGGACAGGGGAGAATTCACCCCTCCACTTT CASRAGTGENSPLHF NA TRBJ1-6 TRBD1 TRBV2
TGCAGTGCTAGGCGGGAAGAGACCCAGTACTTC CSARREETQYF few TRBJ2-5 NA TRBV20-1
TGTGCCAGCAAAGCCTTGAGCTCCTACGAGCAGTACTTC CASKALSSYEQYF few TRBJ2-7 NA TRBV27
TGTGCCAGCAGTGAAGCGGGCGTACGAGCGGAGTACTTC CASSEAGVRAEYF NA TRBJ2-7 NA TRBV6-1
TGTGCCAGCTCACCGCGAAGGGGCGGTAATCAGCCCCAGCATTTT CASSPRRGGNQPQHF NA TRBJ1-5 NA TRBV18
TGTGCCAGTAGTGAATCTAGCGGGCACTCCTACAATGAGCAGTTCTTC CASSESSGHSYNEQFF few TRBJ2-1 TRBD2 TRBV19
TGCGCCAGCAGCCATGGGGACAGGGATAGTGAAAAACTGTTTTTT CASSHGDRDSEKLFF few TRBJ1-4 TRBD1 TRBV4-3
TGTGCCAGCAGTTACACTTCGGCGGCCTATGGAGATACGCAGTATTTT CASSYTSAAYGDTQYF few TRBJ2-3 NA TRBV6-5
TGTGCTAGCAGCTCTAAAGGACTAGCGGGTTTCTGGATTTTCCCCTACGAGCAGTACTTC CASSSKGLAGFWIFPYEQYF NA TRBJ2-7 TRBD2 TRBV7-7
TGTGCCAGCAGCGTAGGTGTAGGGAATACAGGCAGACAGGGGGCGCGGGTCACCGGGGAGCTGTTTTTT CASSVGVGNTGRQGARVTGELFF NA TRBJ2-2 TRBD1 TRBV9
TGTGCCAGCAGCTTGTATCGGGGGGCAGGGGAGCAGTACTTC CASSLYRGAGEQYF few TRBJ2-7 NA TRBV5-4
TGTGCCAGCAGTGCTTCCGGGACAGGGGGCGCGGCTGCAACTAATGAAAAACTGTTTTTT CASSASGTGGAAATNEKLFF few TRBJ1-4 TRBD1 TRBV6-4
TGTGCCAGCAGCGTAGGCCCTAGCGGGAGGGCCTCAAACTTGGGGTGGAGGTATACGCAGTATTTT CASSVGPSGRASNLGWRYTQYF few TRBJ2-3 TRBD2 TRBV9
TGTGCCAGCAGTGAGGTTGCAAACCTCGGGCAGTACTTC CASSEVANLGQYF few TRBJ2-7 NA TRBV2
TGTGCCAGCAGTTTGTCCAGCGGGAGGTCCTACGAGCAGTACTTC CASSLSSGRSYEQYF few TRBJ2-7 TRBD2 TRBV27
TGTGCCAGTAGGCCTGGACAGGTATATGGCTACACCTTC CASRPGQVYGYTF few TRBJ1-2 TRBD1 TRBV19
TGCAGCGGTGAAAGGGGCACTGAAGCTTTCTTT CSGERGTEAFF NA TRBJ1-1 NA TRBV29-1
TGCGCCAGCAGCGCCGGCTCTGGAAACACCATATATTTT CASSAGSGNTIYF few TRBJ1-3 NA TRBV5-1
TGTGCCAGCAGTTCGCTTAAGGGACAGTCCTACGAGCAGTACTTC CASSSLKGQSYEQYF few TRBJ2-7 TRBD1 TRBV6-5
TGTGCCATCAGTGACCCAGGGCGCAGCGATGGCTACACCTTC CAISDPGRSDGYTF few TRBJ1-2 NA TRBV10-3